This TCR beta chain was observed in a study of blood T cell repertoires in COVID-19. Study-wide background: The samples span acute and convalescent COVID-19 from the United States, Italy and Spain. Nucleic acid was either cDNA or gDNA, and it came from T cells, B-cell-depleted T cells, or PBMCs.

Original data processing: Researchers report that nucleated cell counts were estimated from reference gene primer amplification. Sequenced by immunoSEQ multiplex PCR; TCRdb stores in-frame clones only, minus some. That table gives V, J and clone size, and the DNA gave D and trimming. The sample lists 37,000 or so clones; about 85% were seen once. The CDR3 length is 17 residues. Trimming removed 5 bases from V and 8 bases from J; junction bases left unmatched: 15. Germline CDR1 reads ENHRY; CDR2 reads SYGVKD. This clone was seen once. Material: peripheral blood. The V call is TRBV10-3, the J call TRBJ2-5; 12 positions match TRBD2. The sequence was obtained from an elderly man with active or convalescent COVID-19. CDR3: CAISTPTRTSGIRTQYF. The DNA of the CDR3 is TGTGCCATCAGTACCCCTACCCGGACTAGCGGGATTCGTACCCAGTACTTC.